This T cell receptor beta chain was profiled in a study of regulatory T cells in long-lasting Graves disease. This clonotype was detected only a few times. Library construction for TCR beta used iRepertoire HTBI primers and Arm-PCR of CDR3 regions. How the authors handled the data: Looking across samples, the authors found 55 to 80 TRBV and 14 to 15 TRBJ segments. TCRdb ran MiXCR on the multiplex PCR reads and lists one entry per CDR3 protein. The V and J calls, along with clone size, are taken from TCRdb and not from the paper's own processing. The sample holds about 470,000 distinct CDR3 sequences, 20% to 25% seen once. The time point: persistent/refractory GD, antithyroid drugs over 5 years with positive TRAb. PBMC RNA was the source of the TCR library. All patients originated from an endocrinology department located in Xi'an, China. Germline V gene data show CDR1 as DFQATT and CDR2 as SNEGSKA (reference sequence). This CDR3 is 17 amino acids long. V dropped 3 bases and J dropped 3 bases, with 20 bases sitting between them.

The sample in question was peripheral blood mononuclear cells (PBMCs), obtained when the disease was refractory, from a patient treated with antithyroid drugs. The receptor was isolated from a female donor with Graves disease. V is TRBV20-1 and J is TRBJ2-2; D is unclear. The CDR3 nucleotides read TGCAGTGCTAGTATGGCTGGTGGCCCATCGGACACCGGGGAGCTGTTTTTT. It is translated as CSASMAGGPSDTGELFF.